The 16 T cell receptor beta chains in this list originate from one sample, sequenced in a study of blood T cells in healthy people across ages. The second PCR ran about 6 to 11 cycles with a sample-barcoded 5' primer and J-beta primers. TCRdb reprocessed the 5' RACE reads via MiXCR and lists one record per CDR3 protein. The table lists approximately 810,000 distinct CDR3 sequences, about 28% of them singletons. The source material was blood. The receptors shown here come from a woman older than 75 in good health.

The V and J genes are TRBV20-1 and TRBJ2-7, with 7 bases lining up with TRBD1. Matching the DNA end better, TRBJ2-5 makes the J call doubtful. The CDR3 runs to 14 residues. Germline values: CDR1 DFQATT, CDR2 SNEGSKA (reference sequence). CDR3 in amino acids: CSARDQRGLGTQYF. CDR3 bases: TGCAGTGCTAGAGATCAGAGGGGGCTCGGGACCCAGTACTTC.

Regarding this clonotype: Germline and junction disagree at one end, which may indicate a read error. The chain is built from TRBV7-9 and TRBJ2-5; TRBD1 or TRBD2 may be the D gene (5 bases each). The CDR3 is made up of 15 amino acids. Germline V gives CDR1 SEHNR, CDR2 FQNEAQ (reference sequence). The CDR3, as DNA: TGTGCCAGCAGCTTGGGGGAGCTAGCCCTAGAGGCCCAGTACTTC. The encoded protein is CASSLGELALEAQYF.

This clonotype was observed at least ten times. The V gene is TRBV28, the J gene TRBJ2-7; weak D call: TRBD1 (5 bases). With 6 bases removed from V and 4 bases from J, the gap between germline ends came to 13 bases. Germline CDR1 is MDHEN and CDR2 is SYDVKM. The CDR3 runs to 13 residues. CDR3: CASSRPDKYEQYF. CDR3 coding DNA: TGTGCCAGCAGCCGACCGGACAAATACGAGCAGTACTTC.

This clonotype has ten or more counts. The V and J genes are TRBV14 and TRBJ2-1; 9 nucleotides agree with TRBD2. After removal of 6 bases from V and 6 bases from J, the junction contained 6 bases not matched to a gene. CDR1 SGHDN and CDR2 FVKESK come from the germline V gene. This CDR3 is 14 amino acids long. The CDR3 loop reads CASSPGLASNEQFF. In nucleotides, the CDR3 is TGTGCCAGCAGTCCGGGACTAGCCTCCAATGAGCAGTTCTTC.

On this clonotype itself: This may stem from a read error, because a much larger clone lies one nucleotide away. J is TRBJ2-1 and V is TRBV14; D is perhaps TRBD2 (6 bases). The germline gives CDR1 SGHDN, CDR2 FVKESK. This CDR3 is built from 15 residues. CDR3 coding DNA: TGTGCCTGCAGCGGCCTCCGGGGGTACTACAATGAGCAGTTCTTC. Amino acids: CACSGLRGYYNEQFF.

This clonotype has only a few counts. A much larger clone lies one base from this, so it may be a read error. V usage is TRBV7-2 and J usage is TRBJ2-1; tentatively, D is TRBD1 or TRBD2 (7 bases each). The CDR3 extends over 15 amino acids. Germline CDR1 SGHTA, CDR2 FQGNSA. V lost 5 bases, J lost 12 bases, and 23 bases lay in between. CDR3 loop: CASSPTSVGTDRQFF. Here the CDR3 DNA reads TGTGCCAGCAGCCCTACTAGCGTCGGGACAGATCGGCAGTTCTTC.

The chain employs TRBV7-2 and TRBJ2-1; 10 bases are shared with TRBD2. TRBJ2-7 explains the end of the DNA better; the J call may be wrong. The germline gives CDR1 SGHTA, CDR2 FQGNSA. The CDR3 has 15 residues. CDR3 sequence reads: CASSPGTSVYSEQYF. In DNA, the CDR3 is TGTGCCAGCAGCCCCGGGACTAGCGTCTACAGTGAGCAGTACTTC.

About this clonotype: A much larger clone lies one base from this, so it may be a read error. The chain links TRBV4-3 to TRBJ1-4; no clear D gene. The CDR3 sequence is 16 residues long. The germline V gene encodes CDR1 LGHNA and CDR2 YSLEER. The CDR3 DNA reads as TGCGCCAGCAGCCAAGATTTGTGGGGTACAAATGAAAAACTGTATTTT. Translating it yields CASSQDLWGTNEKLYF.

In its sample, this clonotype was seen a few times. As DNA, the CDR3 is TGCGCCAGCAGCCCGGGACAGGGGCGAAAACTGTTTTTT. Translating it yields CASSPGQGRKLFF. V is TRBV5-1 and J is TRBJ1-4; 10 bases line up with TRBD1. This CDR3 region has 13 residues. J was trimmed by 10 bases and V by 4 bases; bases with no gene match: 4. Germline V gene lookup returns CDR1 SGHRS and CDR2 YFSETQ.

This clonotype has just one count. V gene TRBV5-1 combines with J gene TRBJ2-2; D remains unclear. This CDR3 has 16 residues. Germline V gene lookup returns CDR1 SGHRS and CDR2 YFSETQ. Trimming shortened V by 1 base and J by 1 base, and 11 bases separated the two germline ends. The DNA for the CDR3 is TGCGCCAGCAGCTTGAGATCGATACTGAACACCGGGGAGCTGTTTTTT. Amino acid sequence: CASSLRSILNTGELFF.

The chain employs TRBV3-1 and TRBJ1-2; a possible D gene is TRBD1 (5 bases). The CDR3 runs 19 residues. Germline values: CDR1 LGHDT, CDR2 YNNKEL (reference sequence). Trimming took off 0 bases at V and 5 bases at J, with 25 bases between the two ends. CDR3 residues: CASSQERLSGTSSRYGYTF. DNA for the CDR3: TGTGCCAGCAGCCAAGAAAGGCTCTCCGGGACGTCGTCTAGGTATGGCTACACCTTC.

The V and J genes are TRBV7-2 and TRBJ2-5; unclear D gene. The CDR3 sequence is 15 residues long. The germline CDR1 and CDR2 sequences are SGHTA and FQGNSA. V lost 5 bases and J 0 bases, leaving 13 bases between the germline ends. CDR3 nucleotide sequence: TGTGCCAGCAGCGTAGGACGGCCGAACCAAGAGACCCAGTACTTC. This translates into CASSVGRPNQETQYF.

The sample holds many counts of this clonotype. This chain connects TRBV24-1 to TRBJ2-3, with a tentative D call TRBD2 (5 bases). The CDR3 sequence is 14 residues long. In germline, CDR1 is KGHDR, CDR2 SFDVKD. V lost 3 bases to trimming and J lost 5 bases, with 11 bases between them. Here the CDR3 reads CATSDHGVGDTQYF. The CDR3 DNA sequence: TGTGCCACCAGTGATCACGGGGTTGGAGATACGCAGTATTTT.

The chain joins TRBV5-1 to TRBJ2-3, with D unresolved. Looked up from germline, CDR1 is SGHRS and CDR2 is YFSETQ. V was clipped by 0 bases and J by 3 bases, with 14 bases between them. The CDR3 is made up of 16 amino acids. The CDR3 region has the DNA TGCGCCAGCAGCTTGGATAACCTCCTGGGGACAGATACGCAGTATTTT. It is translated as CASSLDNLLGTDTQYF.

With regard to this clonotype: Just one base apart from a much larger clone, this may be a read error. The rearrangement joins TRBV9 to TRBJ1-4; D gene uncertain. V lost 0 bases and J 0 bases, leaving 6 bases between the germline ends. The CDR3 loop spans 15 amino acids. Germline CDR1 and CDR2: SGDLS and YYNGEE. The CDR3 DNA sequence: TGTGCCAGCAGCGTAGGAGAGGCAACTAATGAAAAACTGTTTTTT. Amino acids: CASSVGEATNEKLFF.

There are a few counts of this clonotype. The chain uses TRBV11-2 and TRBJ2-1; 7 nucleotides agree with TRBD1. CDR3 length: 17 amino acids. Germline V gene sequence: CDR1 SGHAT, CDR2 FQNNGV. Trimming at V came to 0 bases and at J to 12 bases, leaving 17 bases not matched to a gene. For the CDR3, the DNA is TGTGCCAGCAGCTTAGACACAGGGGAAATTGTTGGTGTAGTGCAGTTCTTC. It specifies CASSLDTGEIVGVVQFF. The full variable domain, its missing parts supplied by reference TRBV11-2 and TRBJ2-1, is EAGVAQSPRYKIIEKRQSVAFWCNPISGHATLYWYQQILGQGPKLLIQFQNNGVVDDSQLPKDRFSAERLKGVDSTLKIQPAKLEDSAVYLCASSLDTGEIVGVVQFFGPGTRLTVL.